Below are 27 T cell receptor beta chains sequenced from a single sample in a study of blood T cell repertoires in COVID-19. The protocol was immunoSEQ multiplex PCR, while the TCRdb copy is restricted to in-frame clones and leaves out a portion. The repertoire holds 230,000 or so clones, with roughly 88% as singletons. The sequencing sample was made of PBMCs or T cells enriched from blood (not recorded which). The receptors shown here come from a woman aged 40-49 years with acute COVID-19.

This clone is a singleton in its sample. The chain links TRBV2 to TRBJ1-5, with D possibly being TRBD1 (6 bases). Trimming took off 6 bases at V and 3 bases at J, with 15 bases between the two ends. The CDR3 loop spans 15 amino acids. CDR1 is SNHLY and CDR2 is FYNNEI in the germline V gene. DNA of the CDR3: TGTGCCAGCAGCCCGACGGGGGGGCTCAATCAGCCCCAGCATTTT. It translates to CASSPTGGLNQPQHF.

The chain is built from TRBV7-3 and TRBJ1-5; no firm D call. This CDR3 is built from 14 residues. V shed 4 bases and J shed 11 bases, with 18 bases lying between them. Germline V gene data show CDR1 as SGHTA and CDR2 as FQGTGA. In nucleotides, the CDR3 is TGTGCCAGCAGCTCATATCAGCCACTCGGGTCCCAGCATTTT. It is translated as CASSSYQPLGSQHF.

This clone was counted a few times. The chain has TRBV19 and TRBJ1-2; D is unresolved. Germline-derived CDR1 and CDR2 are LNHDA and SQIVND (reference sequence). The germline V and J ends were trimmed by 7 bases and 0 bases, with 12 bases remaining between them. This CDR3 is built from 14 residues. In DNA, the CDR3 is TGTGCCAGTACCGTGAGCCTGGCTAACTATGGCTACACCTTC. Translation: CASTVSLANYGYTF.

J is TRBJ1-2 and V is TRBV13; 7 bases match TRBD1. The CDR3 runs to 16 residues. Germline lookup yields CDR1 PRHDT and CDR2 FYEKMQ (reference sequence). V lost 5 bases to trimming and J lost 5 bases; unmatched junction nucleotides: 14. As DNA, the CDR3 is TGTGCCAGCAGCCCGAGAAAAGGGGGCTTGGGATATGGCTACACCTTC. This translates into CASSPRKGGLGYGYTF. The full variable domain, rest sourced from reference TRBV13 and TRBJ1-2, is AAGVIQSPRHLIKEKRETATLKCYPIPRHDTVYWYQQGPGQDPQFLISFYEKMQSDKGSIPDRFSAQQFSDYHSELNMSSLELGDSALYFCASSPRKGGLGYGYTFGSGTRLTVV.

The J gene is TRBJ1-2, the V gene TRBV28; the D gene is possibly TRBD1 (5 bases). Per the germline V gene, CDR1 is MDHEN and CDR2 is SYDVKM. The CDR3 loop spans 14 amino acids. Trimming took 2 bases from V and 6 from J, leaving 13 bases between them. This CDR3 reads CASSLTGGLNGYTF. The DNA for the CDR3 is TGTGCCAGCAGTTTAACCGGGGGACTCAATGGCTACACCTTC.

This clone occurred a few times. The gene calls are TRBV27 and TRBJ1-2, with 8 bases identical to TRBD1. CDR1 and CDR2 (germline): MNHEY, SMNVEV (reference sequence). The CDR3 runs to 16 residues. The V gene end was trimmed by 3 bases and the J gene end by 0 bases; junction bases not matched to a gene: 6. This CDR3 reads CASSLFSGQANYGYTF. The DNA of the CDR3 is TGTGCCAGCAGTTTGTTTTCGGGACAGGCTAACTATGGCTACACCTTC.

This chain links TRBV5-6 with TRBJ2-7, with D unclear. Trimming took off 2 bases at V and 4 bases at J, with 19 bases between the two ends. This CDR3 region has 16 residues. Germline V gene sequence: CDR1 SGHDT, CDR2 YYEEEE. CDR3 in amino acids: CASSLLTGDNGYEQYF. The DNA of the CDR3 is TGTGCCAGCAGCTTACTAACGGGTGATAACGGATACGAGCAGTACTTC.

The chain has TRBV28 and TRBJ2-7, with TRBD2 matching 9 bases. Germline lookup yields CDR1 MDHEN and CDR2 SYDVKM. V lost 7 bases to trimming and J lost 3 bases; unmatched junction nucleotides: 7. This CDR3 is built from 14 residues. The CDR3 loop reads CASIGAGGLYEQYV. In DNA, the CDR3 is TGTGCCAGCATTGGAGCGGGGGGACTCTACGAGCAGTACGTC.

This rearrangement joins TRBV11-1 to TRBJ2-1; the match to TRBD2 covers 10 bases. The V and J ends lost 5 bases and 6 bases, in that order; junction bases with no gene match: 10. The CDR3 spans 16 residues. Germline V lookup: CDR1 SGHAT, CDR2 FQDESV (reference sequence). The CDR3 spells CASSPLGLAGANEQFF. In nucleotides, the CDR3 is TGTGCCAGCAGCCCCTTGGGGCTAGCGGGGGCCAATGAGCAGTTCTTC.

V is TRBV9 and J is TRBJ2-1, with TRBD2 identical over 14 bases. This CDR3 comprises 16 residues. V lost 5 bases to trimming and J lost 6 bases; unmatched junction nucleotides: 7. Germline CDR1 is SGDLS and CDR2 is YYNGEE. Here the CDR3 DNA reads TGTGCCAGCAGGCCCTACGGACTAGCGGGGGGCAATGAGCAGTTCTTC. Amino acid sequence: CASRPYGLAGGNEQFF.

The chain joins TRBV14 to TRBJ2-1; 14 positions agree with TRBD2. Germline V gene data show CDR1 as SGHDN and CDR2 as FVKESK. J was trimmed by 2 bases and V by 5 bases; bases with no gene match: 5. This CDR3 is 17 amino acids long. DNA for the CDR3: TGTGCCAGCAGCTTTGGACTAGCGGGGGGAACCTACAATGAGCAGTTCTTC. This gives the protein CASSFGLAGGTYNEQFF.

The CDR3 DNA is TGTGCCAGTAGTAGATTGTTTCGGCAGGGGGACCGAAACACTGAAGCTTTCTTT. This sequence encodes CASSRLFRQGDRNTEAFF. This rearrangement joins TRBV19 to TRBJ1-1; 7 bases agree with TRBD1. Per the germline V gene, CDR1 is LNHDA and CDR2 is SQIVND (reference sequence). This CDR3 has 18 residues. The trim removed 4 bases at V and 2 bases at J, leaving 16 bases unmatched.

The V gene is TRBV6-5, the J gene TRBJ1-1, with no clear D. Deletions cut 6 bases from V and 3 bases from J, with 14 bases between. Germline CDR1 and CDR2: MNHEY and SVGAGI. The CDR3 has 14 amino acids. CDR3 nucleotides: TGTGCCAGCAGCCGTACTAGGGATTACACTGAAGCTTTCTTT. Its translation is CASSRTRDYTEAFF.

The chain has TRBV19 and TRBJ1-5, with D hard to call. Germline CDR1 and CDR2: LNHDA and SQIVND (reference sequence). This CDR3 has 17 amino acids. V shed 7 bases and J shed 7 bases, with 26 bases lying between them. DNA for the CDR3: TGTGCCAGTAACCTCCGTGGCACAGTTGGGTTCAGCCAGCCCCAGCATTTT. It specifies CASNLRGTVGFSQPQHF. Full variable domain (remainder filled in from reference TRBV19 and TRBJ1-5): DGGITQSPKYLFRKEGQNVTLSCEQNLNHDAMYWYRQDPGQGLRLIYYSQIVNDFQKGDIAEGYSVSREKKESFPLTVTSAQKNPTAFYLCASNLRGTVGFSQPQHFGDGTRLSIL.

This clone was counted once. The CDR3 DNA reads TGTGCCAGCAGTGGATCGACAGGTGGGGGCAATCAGCCCCAGCATTTT. As protein: CASSGSTGGGNQPQHF. The rearrangement uses TRBV27 and TRBJ1-5, with D maybe TRBD1 (6 bases). Germline-derived CDR1 and CDR2 are MNHEY and SMNVEV (reference sequence). Trimming shortened V by 5 bases and J by 2 bases, and 16 bases separated the two germline ends. The CDR3 has 16 residues.

The CDR3 DNA reads as TGTGCCAGCAGTTTGAGCAGGGGGCAGAGTCAGCCCCAGCATTTT. Translation: CASSLSRGQSQPQHF. The chain recombines TRBV27 with TRBJ1-5; 8 nucleotides match TRBD1. The ends lost 3 bases at V and 6 bases at J; junction bases unmatched: 7. This CDR3 spans 15 amino acids. Germline loops: CDR1 MNHEY, CDR2 SMNVEV (reference sequence).

The chain couples TRBV5-1 to TRBJ2-2; tentative D call: TRBD1 (5 bases). The CDR3 sequence is 15 residues long. V lost 2 bases, J lost 7 bases, and 15 bases lay in between. Germline V gives CDR1 SGHRS, CDR2 YFSETQ. The CDR3 region is CASSFQGLRIGELFF. The CDR3 nucleotides are TGCGCCAGCAGCTTCCAGGGCCTAAGGATCGGGGAGCTGTTTTTT.

The J gene is TRBJ1-6, the V gene TRBV4-2, with D possibly TRBD1 on 5 matching bases. Looked up from germline, CDR1 is LGHNA and CDR2 is YNFKEQ. The CDR3 is 16 residues long. V was shortened by 0 bases and J by 10 bases, with 16 bases between the two germline ends. The CDR3 loop reads CASSQDRLRGGSPLHF. As DNA, the CDR3 is TGTGCCAGCAGCCAAGATCGTCTACGGGGGGGGTCACCCCTCCACTTT.

The genes are TRBV6-5 and TRBJ1-2; TRBD1 matches at 7 bases. The CDR3 is 15 amino acids. V dropped 6 bases and J dropped 1; count of bases not matched to a gene: 8. Germline CDR1 reads MNHEY; CDR2 reads SVGAGI. In nucleotides, the CDR3 is TGTGCCAGCAGCTTAAAAGGGGGCGTTAACTATGGCTACACCTTC. As protein: CASSLKGGVNYGYTF.

This chain connects TRBV20-1 to TRBJ2-7, with D uncertain. Per germline, CDR1 DFQATT and CDR2 SNEGSKA (reference sequence). V was cut by 3 bases and J by 1 base, with 13 bases left in between. The CDR3 is made up of 14 amino acids. The CDR3 loop is CSASDPRQSYEQYF. CDR3 nucleotide sequence: TGCAGTGCTAGTGACCCCCGACAATCCTACGAGCAGTACTTC.

The V gene is TRBV28, the J gene TRBJ2-7; TRBD1 might be the D (5 bases). Germline CDR1 MDHEN, CDR2 SYDVKM. V was pared by 6 bases and J by 2 bases, with 11 bases between. This CDR3 contains 13 residues. The chain's CDR3 is CASSRQQPYEQYV. In DNA, the CDR3 is TGTGCCAGCAGCCGACAGCAGCCCTACGAGCAGTACGTC.

The rearrangement joins TRBV6-4 to TRBJ1-5; D is possibly TRBD1 (6 bases). This CDR3 is 17 amino acids long. Germline CDR1 MRHNA, CDR2 SNTAGT. V was cut by 7 bases and J by 0 bases, with 19 bases left in between. The CDR3 sequence is CASTFRGGANSNQPQHF. The CDR3 DNA reads TGTGCCAGCACCTTCCGAGGGGGGGCGAATAGCAATCAGCCCCAGCATTTT.

This rearrangement joins TRBV5-1 to TRBJ2-1, with D possibly matching TRBD1 (5 bases). Deletions cut 2 bases from V and 0 bases from J, with 9 bases between. CDR1 is SGHRS, CDR2 YFSETQ, per germline. The CDR3 totals 15 residues. CDR3 sequence: CASSFTGDSYNEQFF. CDR3 nucleotide sequence: TGCGCCAGCAGCTTCACAGGCGACTCCTACAATGAGCAGTTCTTC.

The chain links TRBV15 to TRBJ1-5, with D possibly matching TRBD1 (6 bases). This CDR3 region has 19 residues. Trimming cost V 1 base and J 2 bases, with 21 bases left between them. The germline gives CDR1 LNHNV, CDR2 YYDKDF (reference sequence). The CDR3, as DNA: TGTGCCACCAGCAGAGGGTGGGGGGGGCAGGTGGTTGGCAATCAGCCCCAGCATTTT. The encoded protein is CATSRGWGGQVVGNQPQHF.

The chain employs TRBV7-3 and TRBJ2-5; 9 bases map to TRBD2. In germline, CDR1 is SGHTA, CDR2 FQGTGA. The J segment lost 1 base and the V segment lost 5 bases, leaving 11 bases of the junction unmatched. The CDR3 contains 17 residues. The CDR3 DNA reads as TGTGCCAGCAGCCCCTCTGGGCTAGCGGGGTTCCAAGAGACCCAGTACTTC. This sequence encodes CASSPSGLAGFQETQYF.

This clone was recorded a few times. This chain links TRBV27 with TRBJ2-2; D is ambiguous. V was shortened by 6 bases and J by 6 bases, with 5 bases between the two germline ends. The CDR3 has 11 amino acids. Germline CDR1 MNHEY, CDR2 SMNVEV (reference sequence). Written as DNA, the CDR3 is TGTGCCAGCAGCTTCTCCGGGGAGCTGTTTTTT. Protein sequence: CASSFSGELFF.

The genes are TRBV2 and TRBJ1-4; TRBD1 might be the D (6 bases). This CDR3 has 14 amino acids. With 3 bases removed from V and 3 bases from J, the gap between germline ends came to 8 bases. Germline V CDR1 and CDR2: SNHLY, FYNNEI. The CDR3 protein is CASSDEGANEKLFF. DNA for the CDR3: TGTGCCAGCAGTGATGAGGGGGCTAATGAAAAACTGTTTTTT.